This T cell receptor (beta chain) was observed in a study of siplizumab effects on memory and regulatory T cells (dated by TCRdb to between 2018 and 2021). Broadly, across the study: The study examined how the anti-CD2 antibody siplizumab affects alloreactive T-cell subsets in allogeneic mixed lymphocyte reactions built from human PBMCs. Study-wide conclusions, independent of this receptor: Because sequences below about 10^-5 frequency were poorly captured, only a minor fraction of alloreactive clones could be mapped to unstimulated subsets. In reactions with siplizumab, an average of 68.8% of mappable alloreactive CD4+ clones were Treg-derived, compared with 26.9% in control reactions. Whether proliferating Tregs from siplizumab cultures actually had suppressive function was not functionally confirmed. About 75-97% of proliferating CD4+ or CD8+ clones could not be given a naive or memory phenotype. Unstimulated naive T cells appeared to be more diverse than memory T cells, and naive cells seemed to make a substantial contribution to the alloresponse. The cumulative frequency of alloreactive sequences that could be traced back to unstimulated CD4+ memory T cells was significantly reduced by siplizumab.

Library construction relied on the immunoSEQ multiplex PCR assay. Each sample had 80,000 to 100,000 TCR templates assayed by the deep sequencing platform. Genomic DNA extracted from sorted T cells was used for TCRbeta CDR3 sequencing. The published analysis was carried out like this. The R programming language was used for clonal analysis of TCRbeta CDR3 data. Unstimulated samples were compared with post-reaction CFSE-low samples to define alloreactive CD4+ and CD8+ clones. Alloreactive CD4+ clones were assigned to regulatory or non-regulatory origin by matching sequences to sorted unstimulated Treg and non-Treg repertoires. TCRdb provides this immuneACCESS table in a form limited to in-frame rearrangements. Some clones are lacking; in checked studies, under half of them reflect an unresolved V gene, and why the rest are absent is not known. V, J and clone size were drawn from that table, and D and trimming were deduced from the DNA. In this sample the table shows some 65,000 clones, approximately 89% of which occur a single time. The ten largest account for about 1.5% of the sample.

There are 12 amino acids in the CDR3, from cysteine to phenylalanine inclusive. Here the CDR3 DNA is all that survives: 36 bases in frame from base 1. Relative to germline, V is 6 bases shorter and J is 0 bases shorter, with 5 bases between their ends. From a lookup of the germline V gene, CDR1 and CDR2 are KGHSH and LQKENI. About this clone: The clone's antigen remains unknown. One base away there is no much larger clone; base qualities are not given.

TCRbeta CDR3 sequencing was performed on sorted unstimulated T cells and on proliferating T cells recovered from mixed lymphocyte reactions. Fresh whole blood from around 11 HLA-typed healthy donors was used to isolate PBMCs. Unstimulated CD4+ regulatory T cells were FACS-sorted to map the origin of alloreactive clones. Material for sequencing was Tregs sorted from blood. The chain uses TRBV18 and TRBJ2-5; the D gene is not confidently resolved. This receptor was identified in a human donor in good health. The CDR3 in this case is CASSRNQETQYF. The nucleotides read TGTGCCAGCTCGCGAAACCAAGAGACCCAGTACTTC. With all but the CDR3 taken from the reference TRBV18 and TRBJ2-5 genes, the full variable domain is: NAGVMQNPRHLVRRRGQEARLRCSPMKGHSHVYWYRQLPEEGLKFMVYLQKENIIDESGMPKERFSAEFPKEGPSILRIQQVVRGDSAAYFCASSRNQETQYFGPGTRLLVL.